This T cell receptor (beta chain) is drawn from a study of blood T cell repertoires in COVID-19. Original analysis: It was from reference gene primer amplification that nucleated cell counts were estimated. Produced via immunoSEQ multiplex PCR; TCRdb's table is partial and in-frame only. V, J and clone size were drawn from that table, and D and trimming were deduced from the DNA. The table lists 200,000 to 250,000 clones, approximately 90% of them singletons. Clinical history as reported by participants underpinned cohort assignment. Germline lookup yields CDR1 SEHNR and CDR2 FQNEAQ (reference sequence). V gave up 4 bases and J gave up 9 bases; unmatched junction bases: 16. CDR3 size: 17 residues.

This chain connects TRBV7-9 to TRBJ2-1; 9 bases map to TRBD2. This TCR derives from a woman aged 18-29 years in a cohort exposed to, infected with or recovered from COVID-19 (not recorded which). The sample comprised PBMCs or T cells enriched from blood (not recorded which). CDR3 residues: CASSSTTSSGVGREQFF. The CDR3 DNA reads as TGTGCCAGCAGCTCCACTACGTCTAGCGGGGTAGGACGTGAGCAGTTCTTC.